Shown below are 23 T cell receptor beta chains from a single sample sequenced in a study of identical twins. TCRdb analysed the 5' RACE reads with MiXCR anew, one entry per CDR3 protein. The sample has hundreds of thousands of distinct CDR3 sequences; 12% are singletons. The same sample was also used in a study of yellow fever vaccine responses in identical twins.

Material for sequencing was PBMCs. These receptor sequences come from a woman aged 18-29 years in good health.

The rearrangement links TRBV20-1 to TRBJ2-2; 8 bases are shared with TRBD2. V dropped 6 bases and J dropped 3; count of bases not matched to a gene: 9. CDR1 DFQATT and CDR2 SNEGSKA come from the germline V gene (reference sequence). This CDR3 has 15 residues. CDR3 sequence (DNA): TGCAGTGCCCCCCCGGGAGGGCAGGACACCGGGGAGCTGTTTTTT. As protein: CSAPPGGQDTGELFF.

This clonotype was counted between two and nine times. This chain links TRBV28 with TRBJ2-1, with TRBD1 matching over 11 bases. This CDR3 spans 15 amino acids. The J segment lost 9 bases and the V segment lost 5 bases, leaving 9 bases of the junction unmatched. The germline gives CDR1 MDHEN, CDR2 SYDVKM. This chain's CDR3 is CASSARDRGSTEQFF. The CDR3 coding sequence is TGTGCCAGCAGTGCCCGGGACAGGGGGTCTACTGAGCAGTTCTTC.

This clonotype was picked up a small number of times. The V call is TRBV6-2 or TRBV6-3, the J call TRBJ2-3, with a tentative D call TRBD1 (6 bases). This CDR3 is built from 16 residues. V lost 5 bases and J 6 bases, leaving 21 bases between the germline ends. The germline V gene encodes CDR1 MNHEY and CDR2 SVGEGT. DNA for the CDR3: TGTGCCAGCAGTGATCCAGACAGGCTGTATATGGATACGCAGTATTTT. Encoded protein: CASSDPDRLYMDTQYF.

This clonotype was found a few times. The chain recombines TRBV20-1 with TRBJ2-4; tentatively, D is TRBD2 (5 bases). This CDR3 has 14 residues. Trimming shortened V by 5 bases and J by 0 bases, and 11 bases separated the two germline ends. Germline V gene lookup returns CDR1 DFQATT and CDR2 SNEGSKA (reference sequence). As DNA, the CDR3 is TGCAGTGCTCCCGGGAACTTAGCCAAAAACATTCAGTACTTC. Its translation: CSAPGNLAKNIQYF.

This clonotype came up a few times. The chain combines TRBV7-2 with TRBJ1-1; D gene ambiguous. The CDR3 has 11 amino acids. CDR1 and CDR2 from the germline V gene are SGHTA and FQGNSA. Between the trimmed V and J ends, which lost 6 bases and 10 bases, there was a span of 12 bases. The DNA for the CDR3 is TGTGCCAGCAGTCACGGCATGAGAGCTTTCTTT. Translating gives CASSHGMRAFF.

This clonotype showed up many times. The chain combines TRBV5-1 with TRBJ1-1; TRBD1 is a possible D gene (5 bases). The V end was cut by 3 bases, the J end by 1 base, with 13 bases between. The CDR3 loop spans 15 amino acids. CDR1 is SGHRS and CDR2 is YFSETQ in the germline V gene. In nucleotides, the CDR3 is TGCGCCAGCAGCTCCGAGGGGCAGGGGAACACTGAAGCTTTCTTT. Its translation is CASSSEGQGNTEAFF.

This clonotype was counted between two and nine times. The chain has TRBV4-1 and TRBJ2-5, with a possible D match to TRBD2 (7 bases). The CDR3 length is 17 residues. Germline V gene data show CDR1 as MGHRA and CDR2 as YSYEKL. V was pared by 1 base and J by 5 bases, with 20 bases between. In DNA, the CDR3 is TGCGCCAGCAGCCAAGTGGGACGAAAACAGGGAGGGGAGACCCAGTACTTC. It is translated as CASSQVGRKQGGETQYF.

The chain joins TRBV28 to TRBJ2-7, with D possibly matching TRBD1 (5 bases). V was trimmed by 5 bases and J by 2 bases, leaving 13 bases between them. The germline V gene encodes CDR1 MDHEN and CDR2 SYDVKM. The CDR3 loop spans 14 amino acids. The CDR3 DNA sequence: TGTGCCAGCAGTACCCGACAGCCCACCTACGAGCAGTACGTC. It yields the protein CASSTRQPTYEQYV.

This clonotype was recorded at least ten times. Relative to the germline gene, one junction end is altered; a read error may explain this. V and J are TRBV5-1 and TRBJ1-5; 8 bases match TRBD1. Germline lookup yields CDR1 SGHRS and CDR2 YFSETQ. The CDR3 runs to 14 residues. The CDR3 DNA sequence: TGTGCCAGCAGCCCCGGGACAGGAAGTCAGCCCCAGCATTTT. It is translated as CASSPGTGSQPQHF.

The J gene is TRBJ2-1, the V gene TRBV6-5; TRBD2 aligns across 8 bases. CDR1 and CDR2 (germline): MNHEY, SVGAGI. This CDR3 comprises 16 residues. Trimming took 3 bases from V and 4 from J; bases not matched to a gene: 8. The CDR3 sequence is CASSYRTSRNYNEQFF. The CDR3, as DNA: TGTGCCAGCAGTTATCGGACTAGCAGAAATTACAATGAGCAGTTCTTC.

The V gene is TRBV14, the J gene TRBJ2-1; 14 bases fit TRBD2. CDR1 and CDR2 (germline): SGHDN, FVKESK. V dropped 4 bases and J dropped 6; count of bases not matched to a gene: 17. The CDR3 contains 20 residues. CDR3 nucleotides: TGTGCCAGCAGCCTCTCGGGACTAGCGGGAGTTTGGTTCGCCTCCAATGAGCAGTTCTTC. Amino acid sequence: CASSLSGLAGVWFASNEQFF.

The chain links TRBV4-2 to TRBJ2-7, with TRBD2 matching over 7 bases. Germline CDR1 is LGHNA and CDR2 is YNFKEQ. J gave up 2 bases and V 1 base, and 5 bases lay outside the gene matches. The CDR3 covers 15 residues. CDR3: CASSQAGAGPYEQYF. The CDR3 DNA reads TGTGCCAGCAGCCAAGCCGGAGCGGGGCCCTACGAGCAGTACTTC.

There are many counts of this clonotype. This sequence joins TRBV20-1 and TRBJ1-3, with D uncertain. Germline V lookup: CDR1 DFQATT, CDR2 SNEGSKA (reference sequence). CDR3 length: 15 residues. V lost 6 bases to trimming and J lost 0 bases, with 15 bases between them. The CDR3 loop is CSAMSVFSSGNTIYF. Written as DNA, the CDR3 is TGCAGTGCCATGTCTGTTTTTAGCTCTGGAAACACCATATATTTT.

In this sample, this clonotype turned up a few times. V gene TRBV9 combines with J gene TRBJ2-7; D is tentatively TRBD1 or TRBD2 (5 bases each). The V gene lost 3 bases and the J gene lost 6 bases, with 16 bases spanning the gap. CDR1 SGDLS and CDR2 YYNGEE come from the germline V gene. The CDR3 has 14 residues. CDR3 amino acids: CASSGYPRDGEQYF. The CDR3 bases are TGTGCCAGCAGCGGCTACCCCCGGGACGGCGAGCAGTACTTC.

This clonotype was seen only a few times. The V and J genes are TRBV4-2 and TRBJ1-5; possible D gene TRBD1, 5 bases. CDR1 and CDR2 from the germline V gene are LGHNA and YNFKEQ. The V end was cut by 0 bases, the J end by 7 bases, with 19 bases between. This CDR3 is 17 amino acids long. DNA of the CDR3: TGTGCCAGCAGCCAAGATCGGGTAGGGGCCTACGGGCAGCCCCAGCATTTT. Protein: CASSQDRVGAYGQPQHF.

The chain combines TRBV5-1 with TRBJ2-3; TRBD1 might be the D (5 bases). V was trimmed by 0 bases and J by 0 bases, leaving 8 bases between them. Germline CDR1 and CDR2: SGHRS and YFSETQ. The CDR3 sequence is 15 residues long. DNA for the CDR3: TGCGCCAGCAGCTTGGTTGACAGAAGCACAGATACGCAGTATTTT. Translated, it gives CASSLVDRSTDTQYF.

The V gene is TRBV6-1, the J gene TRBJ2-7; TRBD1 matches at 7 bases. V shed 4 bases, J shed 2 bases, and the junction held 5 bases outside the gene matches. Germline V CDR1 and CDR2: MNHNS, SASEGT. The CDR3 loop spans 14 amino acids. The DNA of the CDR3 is TGTGCCAGCAGTGGGGGACAGCCCCCCTACGAGCAGTACGTC. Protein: CASSGGQPPYEQYV.

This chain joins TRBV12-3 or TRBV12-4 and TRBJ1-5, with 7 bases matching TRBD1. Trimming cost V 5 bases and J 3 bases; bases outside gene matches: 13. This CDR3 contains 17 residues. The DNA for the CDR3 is TGTGCCAGCAGTGCCCTCAGGGGGACGAGAAACAATCAGCCCCAGCATTTT. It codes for CASSALRGTRNNQPQHF.

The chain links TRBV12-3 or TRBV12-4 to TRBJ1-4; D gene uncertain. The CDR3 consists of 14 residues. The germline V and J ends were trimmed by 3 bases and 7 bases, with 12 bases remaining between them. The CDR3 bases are TGTGCCAGCAGTTTGGGGTACTCGTCTGAAAAACTGTTTTTT. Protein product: CASSLGYSSEKLFF.

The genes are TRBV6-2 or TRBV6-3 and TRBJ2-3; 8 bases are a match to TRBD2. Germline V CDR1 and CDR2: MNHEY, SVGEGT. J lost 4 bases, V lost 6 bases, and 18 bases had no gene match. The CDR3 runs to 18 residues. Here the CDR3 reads CASSTVRRIGGEADTQYF. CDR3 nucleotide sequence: TGTGCCAGCAGCACGGTTCGCCGAATCGGGGGGGAAGCAGATACGCAGTATTTT.

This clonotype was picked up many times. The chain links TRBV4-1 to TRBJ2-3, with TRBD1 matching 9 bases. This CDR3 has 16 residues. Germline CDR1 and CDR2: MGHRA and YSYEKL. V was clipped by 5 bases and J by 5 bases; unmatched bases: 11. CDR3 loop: CASSNSGTGNKDTQYF. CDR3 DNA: TGCGCCAGCAGCAATTCCGGGACAGGGAATAAAGATACGCAGTATTTT.

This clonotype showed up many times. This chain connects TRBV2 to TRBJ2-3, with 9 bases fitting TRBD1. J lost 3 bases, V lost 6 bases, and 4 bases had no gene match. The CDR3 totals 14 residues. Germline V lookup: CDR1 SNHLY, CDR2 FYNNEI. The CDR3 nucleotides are TGTGCCAGCAGGATGACAGGGGGAACAGATACGCAGTATTTT. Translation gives CASRMTGGTDTQYF.

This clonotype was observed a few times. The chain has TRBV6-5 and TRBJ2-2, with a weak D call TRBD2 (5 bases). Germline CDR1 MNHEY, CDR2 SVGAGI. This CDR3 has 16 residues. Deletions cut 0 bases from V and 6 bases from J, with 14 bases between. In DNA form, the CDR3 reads TGTGCCAGCAGTTACTCGTTGTCCGGGAAGGCCGGGGAGCTGTTTTTT. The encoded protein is CASSYSLSGKAGELFF.